This TCR beta chain derives from a study of beta chain features in type 1 diabetes. General observations from the study: Within each of all four CD4+ subsets, Type 1 diabetes patients had TCRB CDR3s that were moderately but significantly shorter.

A word on this clone: Its antigen is as yet unknown.

The junction had 7 bases not matched to a gene; V was cut back by 5 bases and J by 2 bases. This CDR3 contains 14 residues. Germline CDR1 reads GTSNPN; CDR2 reads SVGIG (reference sequence). Sorted populations all had greater than 95% purity. Since all of the isolated RNA was reverse transcribed, expressed TCRB transcripts were what got sequenced. Produced via immunoSEQ multiplex PCR; TCRdb's table is partial and in-frame only. The sample shows 300,000 to 350,000 clones, 9.3% of them seen only once. This rearrangement joins TRBV30 to TRBJ2-5, with TRBD2 matching over 8 bases. This clonotype originated in a man aged 25-40 years with type 1 diabetes. The specimen sequenced was central memory CD4+ T cells from blood. As DNA, the CDR3 is TGTGCCTGGGGGCCTACTAGCGGTCAAGAGACCCAGTACTTC. Translation gives CAWGPTSGQETQYF.